Listed here are 26 T cell receptor beta chains from one sample, sequenced in a study of cytomegalovirus exposure and HLA in healthy donors. PCR amplification relied on 60 Vbeta primers (plus 13 Jbeta primers). Sequencing used immunoSEQ multiplex PCR; TCRdb keeps in-frame clones, though not all of them. This sample carries approximately 160,000 clones, roughly 79% of them seen once, and the ten largest clones take about a tenth. Input material: PBMCs. The receptors originated from a man younger than 35 in good health and CMV-seropositive.

V usage is TRBV7-2 and J usage is TRBJ2-3; D is perhaps TRBD1 (5 bases). Between the trimmed V and J ends, which lost 3 bases and 4 bases, there was a span of 5 bases. Per germline, CDR1 SGHTA and CDR2 FQGNSA. The CDR3 length is 12 residues. The CDR3 is CASSFRADTQYF. The CDR3 nucleotides are TGTGCCAGCAGCTTCAGGGCAGATACGCAGTATTTT.

The rearrangement joins TRBV18 to TRBJ1-2; maybe TRBD1 (6 bases). Germline V gives CDR1 KGHSH, CDR2 LQKENI. The CDR3 is 14 amino acids. V gave up 3 bases and J gave up 6 bases, with 14 bases separating them. The CDR3 is CASSPLAGANGYTF. The CDR3 DNA follows: TGTGCCAGCTCACCCCTGGCAGGGGCCAATGGCTACACCTTC.

This clone came up a few times. V and J are TRBV21-1 and TRBJ1-1; TRBD1 is taken as the D call from the table, unchecked against the DNA. TRBV21-1 is a listed pseudogene. The CDR3 loop spans 13 amino acids. The CDR3 region is CASRWGRATEAFF. The CDR3 nucleotides are TGTGCCAGCCGTTGGGGGCGGGCCACTGAAGCTTTCTTT.

V is TRBV7-2 and J is TRBJ2-1, with 10 bases lining up with TRBD2. CDR3 length: 17 residues. Germline lookup yields CDR1 SGHTA and CDR2 FQGNSA. Unmatched junction bases numbered 13, after V lost 3 bases and J lost 8 bases. In DNA form, the CDR3 reads TGTGCCAGCAGCTTTGGACTAGCGGCCTTCCAAGTCGATGAGCAGTTCTTC. It yields the protein CASSFGLAAFQVDEQFF.

V usage is TRBV5-4 and J usage is TRBJ1-1; 8 bases are shared with TRBD1. Trimming at V came to 3 bases and at J to 6 bases, leaving 1 base not matched to a gene. This CDR3 is 12 amino acids long. Germline CDR1 is SGHNT and CDR2 is YYREEE (reference sequence). Here the CDR3 reads CASSSQGAEAFF. Here the CDR3 DNA reads TGTGCCAGCAGCTCACAGGGGGCTGAAGCTTTCTTT.

The genes are TRBV5-6 and TRBJ2-7; a possible D gene is TRBD2 (5 bases). Trimming left V 3 bases short and J 6 bases short, with 16 bases between. This CDR3 has 14 amino acids. CDR1 is SGHDT and CDR2 is YYEEEE in the germline V gene. CDR3 in amino acids: CASSSTSGPGEQYF. DNA for the CDR3: TGTGCCAGCAGCTCAACAAGCGGCCCGGGCGAGCAGTACTTC.

The gene calls are TRBV7-9 and TRBJ1-2; 7 bases fit TRBD1. J was trimmed by 0 bases and V by 6 bases; bases with no gene match: 4. Germline CDR1 is SEHNR and CDR2 is FQNEAQ (reference sequence). The CDR3 length is 14 residues. DNA of the CDR3: TGTGCCAGCAGACAGACAGGGACTAACTATGGCTACACCTTC. This gives the protein CASRQTGTNYGYTF.

This clone was seen more than once but under ten times. The rearrangement uses TRBV27 and TRBJ1-1, with 12 bases that match TRBD1. The CDR3 has 15 residues. V dropped 5 bases and J dropped 5; count of bases not matched to a gene: 6. CDR1 and CDR2 from the germline V gene are MNHEY and SMNVEV (reference sequence). CDR3 DNA: TGTGCCAGCAGTACTGGGACAGGGGGCGTAACTGAAGCTTTCTTT. It is translated as CASSTGTGGVTEAFF.

J is TRBJ1-3 and V is TRBV10-3; 7 bases line up with TRBD1. The CDR3 is 13 residues long. Germline V gene data show CDR1 as ENHRY and CDR2 as SYGVKD. Losses at the gene ends were 9 bases for V and 0 bases for J; bases not matched to a gene: 2. The CDR3 sequence is CAIGDSSGNTIYF. The DNA for the CDR3 is TGTGCCATAGGGGACAGCTCTGGAAACACCATATATTTT.

This clone has a single count. This chain links TRBV2 with TRBJ2-7; D may be TRBD2 (6 bases). Germline lookup yields CDR1 SNHLY and CDR2 FYNNEI. The length of the CDR3 is 13 residues. V lost 7 bases and J lost 4, with 14 bases in between. CDR3 bases: TGTGCCAGCATCCTAGAAGGAGGGTACGAGCAGTACTTC. Protein sequence: CASILEGGYEQYF.

CDR3 protein: CASNQGNQPQHF. The CDR3 DNA sequence: TGTGCCAGTAACCAGGGGAATCAGCCCCAGCATTTT. This chain joins TRBV19 and TRBJ1-5, with TRBD1 as a possible D gene (6 bases). The germline CDR1 and CDR2 sequences are LNHDA and SQIVND (reference sequence). Trimming left V 7 bases short and J 4 bases short, with 8 bases between. This CDR3 has 12 amino acids. Full variable domain (rest looked up from reference TRBV19 and TRBJ1-5): DGGITQSPKYLFRKEGQNVTLSCEQNLNHDAMYWYRQDPGQGLRLIYYSQIVNDFQKGDIAEGYSVSREKKESFPLTVTSAQKNPTAFYLCASNQGNQPQHFGDGTRLSIL.

Details on this clone: This CDR3 is missing its conserved last phenylalanine or tryptophan, likely due to a read error. The chain combines TRBV29-1 with TRBJ1-6; D might be TRBD1 (5 bases). There are 15 residues in the CDR3. Trimming took off 4 bases at V and 5 bases at J, with 15 bases between the two ends. Germline V gene lookup returns CDR1 SQVTM and CDR2 ANQGSEA. CDR3 sequence reads: CSVAGTGVNNSPLHL. In nucleotides, the CDR3 is TGCAGCGTTGCCGGGACGGGAGTAAATAATTCACCCCTCCACCTT.

The chain links TRBV2 to TRBJ1-1, with D perhaps TRBD1 (6 bases). Trimming took 8 bases from V and 2 from J, leaving 15 bases between them. The germline CDR1 and CDR2 sequences are SNHLY and FYNNEI. CDR3 length equals 14 residues. The CDR3 sequence is CASVSRGRNTEAFF. CDR3 DNA sequence: TGTGCCAGCGTGTCCAGGGGCCGCAACACTGAAGCTTTCTTT.

V is TRBV21-1 and J is TRBJ1-2; TRBD1 is the table's D call and was not checked against the DNA. TRBV21-1 is termed a pseudogene. The CDR3 has 14 residues. The CDR3 loop reads CASTRDRANYGYTF. The CDR3 DNA reads as TGTGCCAGCACCAGAGACAGGGCGAACTATGGCTACACCTTC.

The chain links TRBV27 to TRBJ1-5; 7 bases match TRBD1. CDR1 MNHEY and CDR2 SMNVEV come from the germline V gene (reference sequence). The CDR3 length is 17 residues. Trimming removed 5 bases from V and 0 bases from J; junction bases left unmatched: 10. CDR3 sequence: CASSQAPTGYSNQPQHF. The CDR3 nucleotides read TGTGCCAGCAGTCAAGCGCCGACAGGGTATAGCAATCAGCCCCAGCATTTT.

The chain combines TRBV30 with TRBJ1-4, with D perhaps matching TRBD1 (6 bases). Germline loops: CDR1 GTSNPN, CDR2 SVGIG (reference sequence). This CDR3 has 19 amino acids. V lost 0 bases and J 8 bases, leaving 28 bases between the germline ends. The chain's CDR3 is CAWSVGVRGSGVPSEKLFF. CDR3 sequence (DNA): TGTGCCTGGAGTGTAGGGGTGAGGGGGTCTGGGGTTCCTTCCGAAAAACTGTTTTTT.

This sequence joins TRBV5-1 and TRBJ2-1, with TRBD2 as a possible D gene (5 bases). Germline lookup yields CDR1 SGHRS and CDR2 YFSETQ. The CDR3 runs to 14 residues. The V end lost 1 base, the J end lost 7 bases, and 12 bases lay between the germline ends. The CDR3 DNA is TGCGCCAGCAGCTTGCAATCTGGGGAGAATGAGCAGTTCTTC. Translating gives CASSLQSGENEQFF.

The chain recombines TRBV7-9 with TRBJ2-1, with 12 bases lining up with TRBD2. The junction had 10 bases not matched to a gene; V was cut back by 5 bases and J by 8 bases. This CDR3 is 16 amino acids long. CDR1 is SEHNR, CDR2 FQNEAQ, per germline (reference sequence). In DNA form, the CDR3 reads TGTGCCAGCAGCACCCCGACTAGCGGGAGATTCCATGAGCAGTTCTTC. This translates into CASSTPTSGRFHEQFF.

The gene calls are TRBV7-2 and TRBJ1-1; maybe TRBD1 (6 bases). The CDR3 sequence is 14 residues long. Trimming stripped 5 bases from V and 5 bases from J, with 15 bases between. CDR1 is SGHTA, CDR2 FQGNSA, per germline. The DNA of the CDR3 is TGTGCCAGCAGCAAACAGGGAGTGGGGACTGAAGCTTTCTTT. Its protein product is CASSKQGVGTEAFF.

The V and J genes are TRBV18 and TRBJ2-7; TRBD1 agrees at 9 bases. Trimming took 5 bases from V and 2 from J; bases not matched to a gene: 4. The CDR3 covers 14 residues. Germline V gives CDR1 KGHSH, CDR2 LQKENI. The CDR3 nucleotides are TGTGCCAGCTCAACCGGGACAGGGACCTACGAGCAGTACTTC. It is translated as CASSTGTGTYEQYF.

The chain combines TRBV5-1 with TRBJ1-2; a weak D match, TRBD1 (6 bases). CDR3 length: 15 amino acids. The germline V gene has CDR1 SGHRS and CDR2 YFSETQ. V gave up 4 bases and J gave up 8 bases, with 21 bases separating them. CDR3 sequence (DNA): TGCGCCAGCAGCCTAAGGGGGGGCTCGGTTATGGGCTACACCTTC. It encodes CASSLRGGSVMGYTF.

Only a few counts were recorded for this clone. This chain joins TRBV6-5 and TRBJ1-1; possibly TRBD1 for D (6 bases). V was clipped by 4 bases and J by 7 bases, with 19 bases between them. The V gene's germline CDR1 is MNHEY and CDR2 SVGAGI. This CDR3 region has 15 residues. CDR3 sequence: CASSSGFGLGGEAFF. DNA of the CDR3: TGTGCCAGCAGTTCCGGATTTGGGTTAGGGGGTGAAGCTTTCTTT.

The chain is built from TRBV10-2 and TRBJ1-5; D gene ambiguous. Germline lookup yields CDR1 WSHSY and CDR2 SAAADI. The CDR3 covers 14 residues. The V gene lost 2 bases and the J gene lost 4 bases, with 9 bases spanning the gap. The CDR3 is CASSERQVNQPQHF. The DNA of the CDR3 is TGCGCCAGCAGTGAGCGGCAGGTAAATCAGCCCCAGCATTTT.

The V gene is TRBV9, the J gene TRBJ1-1; D remains unclear. This CDR3 has 15 amino acids. V was trimmed by 3 bases and J by 0 bases, leaving 12 bases between them. Germline-derived CDR1 and CDR2 are SGDLS and YYNGEE. The CDR3 loop is CASSEVDGVNTEAFF. Here the CDR3 DNA reads TGTGCCAGCAGCGAGGTGGACGGGGTGAACACTGAAGCTTTCTTT.

This clone came up once. V usage is TRBV5-1 and J usage is TRBJ2-1, with TRBD2 matching 7 bases. Looked up from germline, CDR1 is SGHRS and CDR2 is YFSETQ. The CDR3 spans 17 residues. V shed 2 bases, J shed 6 bases, and the junction held 14 bases outside the gene matches. CDR3 sequence reads: CASSLSPGLHISNEQFF. The CDR3, as DNA: TGCGCCAGCAGCTTATCGCCGGGACTACATATTTCCAATGAGCAGTTCTTC.

V usage is TRBV5-1 and J usage is TRBJ2-7, with D tentatively TRBD2 (5 bases). V lost 1 base and J 5 bases, leaving 19 bases between the germline ends. The CDR3 runs to 16 residues. The V gene's germline CDR1 is SGHRS and CDR2 YFSETQ. CDR3 in DNA: TGCGCCAGCAGCTTGCCTTCCGAAGGAGCGGTGGACGAGCAGTACTTC. Translated, it gives CASSLPSEGAVDEQYF.